This T cell receptor (beta chain) was sequenced in a study of shared clonotypes between healthy human individuals. CDR3 size: 15 residues. Unmatched junction bases numbered 5, after V lost 5 bases and J lost 1 base. The germline CDR1 and CDR2 sequences are SEHNR and FQNEAQ (reference sequence). The method was immunoSEQ multiplex PCR; TCRdb's version includes in-frame clones alone and lacks a portion of them. The sample has around 2.3 million clones, almost 96% seen once; the top ten hold around 0.13%. The source material was naive CD4+ T cells sorted from blood. Specified subset: CD45RA+ positively selected. The sequence derives from a man aged 18-30 years in good health. The chain is built from TRBV7-9 and TRBJ1-1, with TRBD1 matching over 9 bases. The chain's CDR3 is CASSTGQGPNTEAFF. The DNA of the CDR3 is TGTGCCAGCAGCACGGGACAGGGCCCGAACACTGAAGCTTTCTTT.